The sequence of this T cell receptor beta chain was determined in a study of human T cells and chemical hapten exposure. V shed 4 bases and J shed 0 bases, with 9 bases lying between them. CDR1 is DFQATT and CDR2 is SNEGSKA in the germline V gene (reference sequence). This CDR3 region has 14 residues. Single cDNA molecules in the library carried unique molecular identifiers attached during preparation. Per the authors' pipeline: Sample TCR totals centred on a median of around 95,000, ranging roughly 20,000 to 700,000. TCRdb re-derived calls from the RACE reads in MiXCR, one entry per CDR3 protein. These V and J calls originate from TCRdb's pipeline instead of the authors' own analysis. Counted here are more than 250,000 distinct CDR3 sequences, roughly 8% occurring once; the ten biggest clones make up around 1.2%. This clonotype was counted between two and nine times. Time point meaning: pre-sensitization, week 0. The treatment denotes: therapeutic diphenylcyclopropenone sensitization with weekly scalp DPC.

The chain links TRBV20-1 to TRBJ1-4, with D possibly being TRBD1 (6 bases). This TCR was recovered from a man aged 18 to 29 with alopecia areata. Some clones in this sample may be carry-over from other donors' samples. The sequences come from whole blood, collected in connection with sensitization to the hapten diphenylcyclopropenone (DPC). CDR3 nucleotide sequence: TGCAGTGCTATTAGGACAGCAACTAATGAAAAACTGTTTTTT. This sequence encodes CSAIRTATNEKLFF.